Following are 12 T cell receptor beta chains from one sample sequenced in a study of Ad26.COV2.S vaccination and SARS-CoV-2 variants (dated by TCRdb to about 2021). The library was obtained by the immunoSEQ multiplex PCR assay. TCRdb mirrors the immuneACCESS table, restricted to in-frame sequences. Some clones are absent from its copies; in checked studies, under half trace to an unresolved V gene, and the reason for the others is unknown. In all, the sample holds fewer than 300,000 clones, and approximately 89% of those were seen once. Jointly, the top ten make up about 3.5% of the sample. What this sample's treatment or condition label stands for: some 20 received Ad26.COV2.S at low or high dose, single or two shots; several received placebo; per-sample allocation not given. For vaccine and placebo recipients, the sequenced repertoires came from samples collected on day 63 after the first injection.

This specimen consisted of peripheral blood, obtained in a trial of Ad26.COV2.S vaccine versus placebo. These receptors were collected from a person aged 18-60 years who received the Ad26.COV2.S COVID-19 vaccine or a placebo.

This clone occurred a few times. The chain is built from TRBV7-3 and TRBJ1-1; weak D call: TRBD1 (6 bases). The germline CDR1 and CDR2 sequences are SGHTA and FQGTGA. V was cut by 5 bases and J by 4 bases, with 11 bases left in between. The CDR3 length is 13 residues. The CDR3 DNA reads as TGTGCCAGCAGCCTACAGGGTGGCACTGAAGCTTTCTTT. It yields the protein CASSLQGGTEAFF. The full variable domain, in which reference TRBV7-3 and TRBJ1-1 provide the parts outside the CDR3, is GAGVSQTPSNKVTEKGKYVELRCDPISGHTALYWYRQSLGQGPEFLIYFQGTGAADDSGLPNDRFFAVRPEGSVSTLKIQRTERGDSAVYLCASSLQGGTEAFFGQGTRLTVV.

This rearrangement joins TRBV6-5 to TRBJ1-2; 11 bases are a match to TRBD1. This CDR3 has 15 residues. CDR1 and CDR2 (germline): MNHEY, SVGAGI. Losses at the gene ends were 5 bases for V and 4 bases for J; bases not matched to a gene: 6. The CDR3 DNA reads as TGTGCCAGCAGTCCGGACAGGGGGCGAGGCTATGGCTACACCTTC. Amino acid sequence: CASSPDRGRGYGYTF.

V is TRBV27 and J is TRBJ2-3; 9 bases map to TRBD1. The CDR3 is 15 amino acids. Germline CDR1 is MNHEY and CDR2 is SMNVEV (reference sequence). The trim removed 3 bases at V and 6 bases at J, leaving 7 bases unmatched. The DNA for the CDR3 is TGTGCCAGCAGTTTTCGACAGGGGGGCAGGGATACGCAGTATTTT. Translating it yields CASSFRQGGRDTQYF.

The rearrangement uses TRBV7-6 and TRBJ1-1; D gene ambiguous. CDR1 and CDR2 from the germline V gene are SGHVS and FNYEAQ. V lost 6 bases and J lost 5, with 13 bases in between. This CDR3 comprises 13 residues. The DNA for the CDR3 is TGTGCCAGCAGGCCAGCGCCCGGGACTGAAGCTTTCTTT. Its translation is CASRPAPGTEAFF.

This clone was seen a handful of times. This sequence joins TRBV9 and TRBJ2-7, with D possibly TRBD1 on 5 matching bases. Trimming stripped 4 bases from V and 2 bases from J, with 13 bases between. The CDR3 totals 14 residues. CDR1 and CDR2 (germline): SGDLS, YYNGEE. The CDR3 bases are TGTGCCAGCAGCCGCGCAGGGCGGCCCTACGAGCAGTACTTC. Amino acid sequence: CASSRAGRPYEQYF.

V usage is TRBV7-9 and J usage is TRBJ1-1, with D uncertain. The length of the CDR3 is 13 residues. Trimming took off 2 bases at V and 6 bases at J, with 10 bases between the two ends. CDR1 SEHNR and CDR2 FQNEAQ come from the germline V gene (reference sequence). CDR3 protein: CASSLRGIPEAFF. CDR3 sequence (DNA): TGTGCCAGCAGCTTAAGAGGGATCCCTGAAGCTTTCTTT.

The rearrangement links TRBV19 to TRBJ2-3; a weak D match, TRBD1 (5 bases). Germline V CDR1 and CDR2: LNHDA, SQIVND (reference sequence). Trimming removed 3 bases from V and 7 bases from J, with 8 bases in between. The CDR3 contains 12 residues. DNA for the CDR3: TGTGCCAGTAGTATGGACATACATACGCAGTATTTT. Translating it yields CASSMDIHTQYF.

The chain couples TRBV6-6 to TRBJ1-5, with D tentatively TRBD1 (5 bases). V dropped 2 bases and J dropped 5 bases, with 16 bases sitting between them. Germline V gene sequence: CDR1 MNHNY, CDR2 SVGAGI (reference sequence). CDR3 length: 16 residues. CDR3 sequence reads: CASSYPGRGWHQPQHF. The CDR3 nucleotides are TGTGCCAGCAGTTACCCCGGTAGGGGATGGCATCAGCCCCAGCATTTT.

This clone came up once. The chain employs TRBV3-1 (or the pseudogene TRBV3-2) and TRBJ2-1; D is possibly TRBD1 (6 bases). Trimming cost V 3 bases and J 0 bases, with 15 bases left between them. The CDR3 sequence is 17 residues long. Germline V gene sequence: CDR1 LGHDT, CDR2 YNNKEL (reference sequence). CDR3 bases: TGTGCCAGCAGCCAGGACCGACAGGCTGGCTCCTACAATGAGCAGTTCTTC. Protein sequence: CASSQDRQAGSYNEQFF.

The rearrangement uses TRBV6-6 and TRBJ2-7, with TRBD1 matching 8 bases. V was pared by 6 bases and J by 2 bases, with 0 bases of the junction left unmatched. Germline V lookup: CDR1 MNHNY, CDR2 SVGAGI (reference sequence). The CDR3 runs to 12 residues. The DNA for the CDR3 is TGTGCCAGCAGACAGGGGGCCTACGAGCAGTACTTC. Its translation: CASRQGAYEQYF.

This clone was counted a single time. The chain carries TRBV5-4 and TRBJ2-5, with TRBD2 identical over 7 bases. Germline V gene data show CDR1 as SGHNT and CDR2 as YYREEE (reference sequence). Trimming cost V 4 bases and J 3 bases; bases outside gene matches: 9. The CDR3 loop spans 15 amino acids. CDR3 loop: CASSPPLGGKETQYF. CDR3 bases: TGTGCCAGCAGCCCGCCCCTGGGGGGGAAAGAGACCCAGTACTTC. Based on the CDR3 plus reference TRBV5-4 and TRBJ2-5, the full variable domain is ETGVTQSPTHLIKTRGQQVTLRCSSQSGHNTVSWYQQALGQGPQFIFQYYREEENGRGNFPPRFSGLQFPNYSSELNVNALELDDSALYLCASSPPLGGKETQYFGPGTRLLVL.

The chain recombines TRBV28 with TRBJ1-2; no clear D. CDR1 and CDR2 (germline): MDHEN, SYDVKM. CDR3 length: 13 residues. V was trimmed by 3 bases and J by 1 base, leaving 6 bases between them. In DNA, the CDR3 is TGTGCCAGCAGTTTGGACCATAACTATGGCTACACCTTC. Translation gives CASSLDHNYGYTF.